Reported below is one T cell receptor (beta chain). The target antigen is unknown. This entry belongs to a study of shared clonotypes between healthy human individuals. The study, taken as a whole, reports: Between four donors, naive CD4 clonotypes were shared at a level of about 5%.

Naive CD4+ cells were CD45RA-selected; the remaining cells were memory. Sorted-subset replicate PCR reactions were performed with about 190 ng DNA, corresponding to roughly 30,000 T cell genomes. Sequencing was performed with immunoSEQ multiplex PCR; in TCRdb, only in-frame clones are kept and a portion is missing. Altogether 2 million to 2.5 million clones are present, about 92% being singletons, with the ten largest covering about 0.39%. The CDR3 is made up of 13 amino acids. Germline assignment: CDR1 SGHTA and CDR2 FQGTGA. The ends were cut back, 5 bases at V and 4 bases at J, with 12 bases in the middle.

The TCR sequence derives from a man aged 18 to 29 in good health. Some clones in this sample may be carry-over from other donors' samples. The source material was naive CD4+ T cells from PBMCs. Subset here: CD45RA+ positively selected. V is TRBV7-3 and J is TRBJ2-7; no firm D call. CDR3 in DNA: TGTGCCAGCAGCCAAGGACGCGAATACGAGCAGTACTTC. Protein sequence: CASSQGREYEQYF.